The 10 T cell receptor beta chains presented below share a single source sample, sequenced in a study of T-cell memory formation after mild COVID-19. Each CDR3 protein gets one entry after TCRdb re-called the 5' RACE reads with MiXCR. The repertoire consists of some 180,000 distinct CDR3 sequences, with over 10% occurring once and the leading ten covering approximately 3.3%. Sequencing was carried out using PBMCs or a T cell subset sorted from them (not recorded which). The source of these receptors is a man aged 18 to 35 who had mild COVID-19 (a few samples of this study predate the infection). Cell type and time point are not known.

The DNA of the CDR3 is TGCAGTGCTAGAGAGGGCCCCCGGTCCTACAATGAGCAGTTCTTC. The encoded protein is CSAREGPRSYNEQFF. V is TRBV20-1 and J is TRBJ2-1, with unresolved D. Between the trimmed V and J ends, which lost 0 bases and 1 base, there was a span of 10 bases. Germline V gene data show CDR1 as DFQATT and CDR2 as SNEGSKA (reference sequence). The length of the CDR3 is 15 residues.

The rearrangement joins TRBV11-3 to TRBJ2-5; D gene ambiguous. Trimming stripped 2 bases from V and 4 bases from J, with 8 bases between. The CDR3 has 13 residues. Germline V lookup: CDR1 SGHNT, CDR2 YENEEA. CDR3 in DNA: TGTGCCAGCAGCTTATCGGTGGGAGAGACCCAGTACTTC. This encodes CASSLSVGETQYF.

Worth noting for this clonotype: The germline gene is not matched at one end of the junction; a read error may be the cause. This sequence joins TRBV7-6 and TRBJ2-7; the D gene is possibly TRBD2 (5 bases). From germline, CDR1 is SGHVS and CDR2 FNYEAQ. The CDR3 is made up of 13 amino acids. The CDR3, as DNA: TGTGCCAGCAGCATAGCGAGGCCAGGCCGGCAGTACTTC. Protein: CASSIARPGRQYF. The full variable domain, its missing parts supplied by reference TRBV7-6 and TRBJ2-7, is GAGVSQSPRYKVTKRGQDVALRCDPISGHVSLYWYRQALGQGPEFLTYFNYEAQQDKSGLPNDRFSAERPEGSISTLTIQRTEQRDSAMYRCASSIARPGRQYFGPGTRLTVT.

The V call is TRBV30, the J call TRBJ2-3; D unresolved. This CDR3 region has 11 residues. Deletions cut 1 base from V and 7 bases from J, with 6 bases between. The V gene's germline CDR1 is GTSNPN and CDR2 SVGIG (reference sequence). CDR3 protein: CAWSDWNTQYF. The CDR3 coding sequence is TGTGCCTGGAGTGATTGGAATACGCAGTATTTT. Drawing the rest from reference TRBV30 and TRBJ2-3, the complete variable domain is SQTIHQWPATLVQPVGSPLSLECTVEGTSNPNLYWYRQAAGRGLQLLFYSVGIGQISSEVPQNLSASRPQDRQFILSSKKLLLSDSGFYLCAWSDWNTQYFGPGTRLTVL.

This clonotype was seen repeatedly, ten times or more. A junction end diverges from the germline sequence, so it may reflect a read error. The V call is TRBV12-3 or TRBV12-4, the J call TRBJ2-1; D unclear. This CDR3 spans 11 amino acids. CDR3 loop: CASSFYDEQFF. The CDR3 DNA reads as TGTGCCAGCAGTTTCTACGATGAGCAGTTCTTC.

This clonotype was seen a handful of times. The chain combines TRBV21-1 with TRBJ1-2. TRBV21-1 is termed a pseudogene. CDR3 size: 14 residues. This CDR3 is CASSAGASNYGYTF. CDR3 in DNA: TGTGCCAGCAGCGCGGGAGCATCTAACTATGGCTACACCTTC.

This chain connects TRBV12-3 or TRBV12-4 to TRBJ2-3, with TRBD1 identical over 8 bases. The ends lost 6 bases at V and 3 bases at J; junction bases unmatched: 14. The CDR3 is 17 amino acids. CDR3 bases: TGTGCCAGCAGCCCTGACAGGGGAGCCCTCAGGACAGATACGCAGTATTTT. Amino acid sequence: CASSPDRGALRTDTQYF.

This chain links TRBV27 with TRBJ2-1; D unresolved. Germline V gene sequence: CDR1 MNHEY, CDR2 SMNVEV (reference sequence). Deletions cut 7 bases from V and 15 bases from J, with 19 bases between. This CDR3 region has 12 residues. The CDR3: CASTTPFRVGFF. CDR3 coding DNA: TGTGCCAGCACCACCCCTTTCCGCGTAGGGTTCTTC.

The CDR3 is CAIGRGRTYEQYV. CDR3 sequence (DNA): TGCGCCATCGGCAGGGGGCGAACCTACGAGCAGTACGTC. V gene TRBV5-1 combines with J gene TRBJ2-7, with 8 positions matching TRBD1. The germline gives CDR1 SGHRS, CDR2 YFSETQ. The CDR3 sequence is 13 residues long. The junction had 7 bases not matched to a gene; V was cut back by 9 bases and J by 2 bases.

The rearrangement uses TRBV6-5 and TRBJ2-1; 9 bases map to TRBD2. V shed 6 bases, J shed 7 bases, and the junction held 10 bases outside the gene matches. The CDR3 has 15 residues. Germline CDR1 is MNHEY and CDR2 is SVGAGI. The DNA for the CDR3 is TGTGCCAGCAGATACAGGGCGGGGGGGTCGAATGAGCAGTTCTTC. Amino acids: CASRYRAGGSNEQFF.